The source of this TCR beta chain is a study of blood T cell repertoires in COVID-19. Clones were sequenced by immunoSEQ multiplex PCR, and TCRdb holds only the in-frame ones, with some missing. There are around 75,000 clones in the sample; around 87% occur only once, and 4% to 6.5% lies in the top ten. The sequence was collected from a middle-aged man with acute or convalescent COVID-19. Sample: peripheral blood.

The CDR3 is CASSAPGLAIHPGWNEQFF. The CDR3 nucleotides read TGCGCCAGCAGTGCTCCGGGACTAGCTATTCACCCAGGGTGGAATGAGCAGTTCTTC. V usage is TRBV5-1 and J usage is TRBJ2-1, with 9 bases aligning to TRBD2. The CDR3 is 19 residues long. The germline V gene has CDR1 SGHRS and CDR2 YFSETQ. V trimming: 5 bases; J trimming: 7 bases; junction bases outside the gene matches: 22.